This T cell receptor beta chain was identified in a study of T cells in Graves' hyperthyroidism and ophthalmopathy (dated by TCRdb to the late 2010s). The study in broad terms: Peripheral blood samples were taken at the time of initial diagnosis, prior to any treatment. Prospective prediction of ophthalmopathy was tested in an independent validation cohort consisting of roughly 19 hyperthyroidism patients and over 15 patients who later progressed to ophthalmopathy. The approximately 100 discovery patients were randomly split 7:3 into training and test sets. Once sampling was done, hyperthyroidism patients were given methimazole at a starting dose of 30 mg daily, whereas ophthalmopathy patients were given high-dose intravenous methylprednisolone. A discovery cohort of around 100 patients, about 40 with Graves' ophthalmopathy and approximately 60 with stable Graves' hyperthyroidism, was used to find distinguishing TCR V-J signatures. Thyroid tissue and blood T-cell repertoires from six Graves' hyperthyroidism patients were also compared in the study. TCR Vbeta CDR3 sequencing of 120 to 150 peripheral blood samples (over 40 ophthalmopathy, about 74 hyperthyroidism and some 17 progressor patients) is reported in the paper. The research as a whole found: In validation, the model predicted progression to ophthalmopathy with approximately 71% sensitivity and less than 80% specificity, a median of around six months before onset. No statistical method was used to set the sample size in advance, and investigators knew the group allocation. In cross-validation, a model built on a 13 V-J signature told ophthalmopathy apart from stable hyperthyroidism with under 90% sensitivity and 81% to 82% specificity, and in testing the same model reached 80%/75%. Most expanded thyroid clonotypes (frequency above 0.001) were also detected in blood, suggesting blood repertoires may reflect thyroid immune responses.

Per the germline V gene, SGHTA is the CDR1 and FQGNSA is the CDR2. V is pruned by 3 bases and J by 7 bases, leaving 6 bases of the junction without a gene match. The CDR3 runs 14 residues from the cysteine to the phenylalanine. Only CDR3 DNA is held: 42 bases, read in frame from base 1. This clonotype has at least ten counts. Its antigen is not yet known. Base qualities are not recorded, but no much larger clone differs from it by a single base. Stable Graves' hyperthyroidism was defined as no progression to ophthalmopathy during 18 months of follow-up. Hyperthyroidism patients were newly diagnosed, with disease duration under 2 months, and aged 18 to 65 years. Any patient with an uncontrolled infection, another autoimmune disease, pregnancy or lactation was excluded. Clinical symptoms, serum thyroxine and TRAb, thyroid ultrasound, and orbital computed tomography formed the basis for the diagnoses. Ficoll-Paque density gradient centrifugation was used to isolate PBMCs from around 10 ml of fresh peripheral blood. Trizol reagent was used to extract total RNA, and RNA quality was then checked on an Agilent 2100 Bioanalyzer.

The TCR beta CDR3 regions were amplified from RNA transcripts. The TCR CDR3 was subjected to a first round of RT-PCR using the HTBI primer set and the Qiagen OneStep RT-PCR kit. Libraries were constructed in a second round of multiplex PCR, after which size selection and purification were carried out. Paired-end sequencing of the libraries was performed with 100 bp reads on an Illumina HiSeq2000. Regarding the original processing steps: SOAPnuke was used to process the raw data, throwing out any read that contained adapters or uncalled bases, had a mean Phred below 15, or lacked an exact constant-primer or identifier match. COPE v1.2.5 was used to merge the high-quality paired reads, and each unique nucleotide sequence was defined as a clonotype. MiTCR v1.1 was used to align the clonotypes against IMGT TRBV, TRBD and TRBJ reference segments. Only V-J combinations with frequency above 0.0001, covering about 99% of repertoires, were analysed. The TCS score was defined as F50 (clonal expansion) divided by E x V (chaos), with BLOSUM62-based TCRdist calculated between CDR3 peptides within each V-J. Welch's t-statistics and random forest reduced around 550 V-J features to 13, which were used in a naive Bayes classifier (R e1071). In-frame beta chains were kept once TCRdb had trimmed the public reads at Q25 with fastp and called clones with MiXCR. Duplicate CDR3 protein sequences are folded into a single record with the most common DNA and genes. Clone size and V and J calls follow TCRdb, not the original study. The sample has a few hundred thousand distinct CDR3 sequences on record, about 15% of them singletons. Approximately 7.4% of the sample belongs to the ten largest clones.

The sequenced sample consisted of blood. This receptor was obtained from a woman between 25 and 40 years old with Graves' hyperthyroidism. This receptor chain uses TRBV7-2 and TRBJ2-1; 7 bases in the junction line up with TRBD2. CDR3 protein: CASSLHGRNNEQFF. The nucleotide sequence is TGTGCCAGCAGCTTGCACGGGAGGAATAATGAGCAGTTCTTC.